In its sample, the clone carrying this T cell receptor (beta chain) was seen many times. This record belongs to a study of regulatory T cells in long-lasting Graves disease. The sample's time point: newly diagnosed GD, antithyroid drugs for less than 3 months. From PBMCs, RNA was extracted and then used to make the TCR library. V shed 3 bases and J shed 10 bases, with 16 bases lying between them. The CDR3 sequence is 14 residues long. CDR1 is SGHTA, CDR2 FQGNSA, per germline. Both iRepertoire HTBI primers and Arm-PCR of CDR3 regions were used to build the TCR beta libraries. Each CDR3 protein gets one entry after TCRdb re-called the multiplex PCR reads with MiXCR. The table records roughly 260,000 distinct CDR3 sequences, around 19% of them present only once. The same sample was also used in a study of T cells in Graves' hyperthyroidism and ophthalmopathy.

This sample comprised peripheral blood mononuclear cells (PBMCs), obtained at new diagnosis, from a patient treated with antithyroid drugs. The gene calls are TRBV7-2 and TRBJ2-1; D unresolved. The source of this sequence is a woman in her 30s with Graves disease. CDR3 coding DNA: TGTGCCAGCAGCTTCTCAGCGCCGGTTGCGGAGCAGTTCTTC. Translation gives CASSFSAPVAEQFF.